The next 2 T cell receptor beta chains were all read from a single sample in a study. TCRdb fed the RT-PCR reads into MiXCR, producing one record per CDR3 protein. The sample includes 650,000 to 800,000 distinct CDR3 sequences, over 12% seen only once; the top ten take 3.6%. Sequencing was carried out using memory CD4+ T cells from blood. These receptors all stem from a female donor in good health, serving as a healthy control.

As to this clonotype: A much larger clone sits a single nucleotide away, making a read error possible. V usage is TRBV27 and J usage is TRBJ1-4, with TRBD1 identical over 8 bases. The CDR3 consists of 15 residues. V trimming: 3 bases; J trimming: 12 bases; junction bases outside the gene matches: 12. The germline CDR1 and CDR2 sequences are MNHEY and SMNVEV (reference sequence). CDR3 nucleotides: TGTGCCAGCAGTTTTGCAGGGGGCGCCGAGGGAGAACTGTTTTTT. Protein: CASSFAGGAEGELFF.

The genes are TRBV5-1 and TRBJ2-1; a weak D match, TRBD2 (6 bases). This CDR3 is 15 amino acids long. Per germline, CDR1 SGHRS and CDR2 YFSETQ. Trimming took 0 bases from V and 6 from J, leaving 13 bases between them. CDR3 sequence: CASSLGSCGTNEQFF. For the CDR3, the DNA is TGCGCCAGCAGCTTGGGGTCTTGCGGGACCAATGAGCAGTTCTTC.